One TCR beta chain is described in this entry. This record comes from a study of T cell changes during pregnancy in multiple sclerosis. The V end was cut by 10 bases, the J end by 1 base, with 18 bases between. The CDR3 is 15 residues long. Germline values: CDR1 SGHNT, CDR2 YYREEE (reference sequence). Assay: immunoSEQ multiplex PCR; the TCRdb copy retains only in-frame clones and omits some. The table lists around 50,000 clones, roughly 89% of them singletons. The TCR comes from a human donor whose cells served as feeder cells for cultures in a pregnancy study. Material for sequencing was peripheral blood from another person, used as feeder cells. V gene TRBV5-4 combines with J gene TRBJ2-1; D is possibly TRBD2 (7 bases). The CDR3 reads CALGGGGASYNEQFF. The CDR3 nucleotides read TGTGCCCTGGGGGGCGGGGGAGCTTCCTACAATGAGCAGTTCTTC.